This TCR beta chain derives from a study of blood T cell repertoires in COVID-19. For the study at large: COVID-19 samples from acute and convalescent phases originated in the United States, Italy and Spain.

Data came from immunoSEQ multiplex PCR; TCRdb stores just in-frame clones and leaves some out. Among about 82,000 clones listed, 75% to 85% were seen once. V was pared by 3 bases and J by 4 bases, with 15 bases between. The germline V gene encodes CDR1 SGHAT and CDR2 FQNNGV. This CDR3 has 15 residues. The sample consisted of peripheral blood. The TCR was taken from a woman aged 40 to 55 with active or convalescent COVID-19. The chain recombines TRBV11-2 with TRBJ2-5; a possible D gene is TRBD2 (6 bases). CDR3 bases: TGTGCCAGCAGCTTTAGCGACACCGGGGGAGAGACCCAGTACTTC. Translating gives CASSFSDTGGETQYF.